This T cell receptor beta chain was observed in a study of shared clonotypes between healthy human individuals. Overall study findings and caveats: Blood alone was sampled, and tissue repertoires likely differ. Clonotypes that were shared across a few donors made up 4% to 6% of naive CD4 clonotypes.

Terminally differentiated effector memory CD45RA+ cells were excluded from the naive CD8 cells, which were CD45RO-negative and positively selected for CCR7. This clone has a single count. The antigen is undetermined. Here immunoSEQ multiplex PCR was the method, and the copy in TCRdb shows in-frame clones only, minus some. The profile shows nearly 2 million clones, about 95% of them singletons. Sequencing was performed on naive CD8+ T cells sorted from blood. The receptor's source is a man aged 18 to 35 in good health.

The CDR3, as DNA: TGTGCTAGTGGCTCGGGACAGTTTTACAATGAGCAGTTCTTC. Translated: CASGSGQFYNEQFF. The rearrangement links TRBV12-5 to TRBJ2-1; 7 bases align to TRBD1. The CDR3 covers 14 residues. In germline, CDR1 is LGHNT, CDR2 FRNRAP. V shed 6 bases and J 4 bases; nucleotides not matched to a gene: 6.